These 3 T cell receptor beta chains originate from one sample sequenced in a study of T cells after yellow fever vaccination. TCRdb used MiXCR to reprocess the 5' RACE reads, holding one entry per CDR3 protein. The data contain about 120,000 distinct CDR3 sequences, around 8.6% of them singletons. The sample was CD8+ T cells sorted from PBMCs, taken 45 days after the yellow fever booster vaccination. Receptors originate from a young man who received the YFV17D yellow fever vaccine.

The sample holds many counts of this clonotype. The CDR3 DNA reads TGCGCCAGCAACCTGGACGAGAACACTGAAGCTTTCTTT. Amino acid sequence: CASNLDENTEAFF. This chain connects TRBV5-1 to TRBJ1-1, with D unclear. Trimming took 6 bases from V and 1 from J, leaving 10 bases between them. There are 13 residues in the CDR3. Per germline, CDR1 SGHRS and CDR2 YFSETQ.

This clonotype showed up many times. The rearrangement uses TRBV5-6 and TRBJ2-2; TRBD1 might be the D (5 bases). Looked up from germline, CDR1 is SGHDT and CDR2 is YYEEEE. The CDR3 has 13 residues. The V gene lost 0 bases and the J gene lost 6 bases, with 6 bases spanning the gap. The CDR3 region is CASSLVGAGELFF. The CDR3 DNA sequence: TGTGCCAGCAGCTTGGTAGGGGCCGGGGAGCTGTTTTTT. Complete variable domain (other parts from reference TRBV5-6 and TRBJ2-2): DAGVTQSPTHLIKTRGQQVTLRCSPKSGHDTVSWYQQALGQGPQFIFQYYEEEERQRGNFPDRFSGHQFPNYSSELNVNALLLGDSALYLCASSLVGAGELFFGEGSRLTVL.

J is TRBJ2-5 and V is TRBV10-2; D is possibly TRBD1 (5 bases). Per germline, CDR1 WSHSY and CDR2 SAAADI. The CDR3 spans 15 residues. V was cut by 7 bases and J by 3 bases, with 18 bases left in between. The DNA for the CDR3 is TGCGCCAGCACCATCCTCGGACAAACCGAAGAGACCCAGTACTTC. Amino acids: CASTILGQTEETQYF.